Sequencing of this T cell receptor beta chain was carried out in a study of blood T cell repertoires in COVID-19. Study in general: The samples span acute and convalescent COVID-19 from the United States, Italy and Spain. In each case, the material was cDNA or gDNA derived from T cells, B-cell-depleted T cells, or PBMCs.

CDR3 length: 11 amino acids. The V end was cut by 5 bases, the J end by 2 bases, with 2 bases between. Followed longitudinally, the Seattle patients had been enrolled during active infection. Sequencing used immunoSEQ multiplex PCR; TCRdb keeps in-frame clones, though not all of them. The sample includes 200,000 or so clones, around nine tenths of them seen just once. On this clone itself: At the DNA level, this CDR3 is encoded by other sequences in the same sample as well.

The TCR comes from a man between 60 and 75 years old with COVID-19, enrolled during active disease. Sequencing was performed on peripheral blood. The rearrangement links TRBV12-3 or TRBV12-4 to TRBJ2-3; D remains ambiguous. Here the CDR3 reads CASSLTDTQYF. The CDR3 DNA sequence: TGTGCCAGCAGTCTCACAGATACGCAGTATTTT.